This T cell receptor (beta chain) was observed in a study of CD8 T cells in ankylosing spondylitis. The study, taken as a whole, reports: Disease-linked clones bore a CD8+ phenotype, appearing relatively rarely in peripheral blood. Clones linked to disease were reported to show significant enrichment in matched ankylosing spondylitis synovial fluid. Fewer than ten highly homologous variants made up a TCR beta motif that seemed to typify ankylosing spondylitis blood.

Germline V gene sequence: CDR1 ENHRY, CDR2 SYGVKD. Trimming took 2 bases from V and 3 from J, leaving 8 bases between them. This CDR3 region has 13 residues. Of note for this clonotype: Its antigen remains unknown.

Preparation of TCR beta libraries was done by quantitative 5'-RACE with molecular barcodes. TCRdb fed the 5' RACE reads into MiXCR, producing one record per CDR3 protein. The sample lists approximately 400,000 distinct CDR3 sequences; under 20% were seen once. This sequence joins TRBV10-3 and TRBJ2-7; no reliable D call. The receptor was derived from a male donor with ankylosing spondylitis. The source material was blood, either unsorted or a sorted T cell fraction (not recorded which). The DNA for the CDR3 is TGTGCCATCAGTGAGACGGGCGGCTACGAGCAGTACTTC. Protein sequence: CAISETGGYEQYF.